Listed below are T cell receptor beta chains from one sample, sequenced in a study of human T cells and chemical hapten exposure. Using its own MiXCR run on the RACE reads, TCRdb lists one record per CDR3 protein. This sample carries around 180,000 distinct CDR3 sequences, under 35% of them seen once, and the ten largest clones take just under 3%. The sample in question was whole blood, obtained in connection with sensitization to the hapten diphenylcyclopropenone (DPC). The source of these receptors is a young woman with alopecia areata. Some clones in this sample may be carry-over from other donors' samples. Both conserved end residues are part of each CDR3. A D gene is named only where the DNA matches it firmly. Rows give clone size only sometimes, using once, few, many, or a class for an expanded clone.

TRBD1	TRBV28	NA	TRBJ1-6	CASSQGQLFNSPLHF	TGTGCCAGCAGTCAGGGACAGCTCTTTAATTCACCCCTCCACTTT
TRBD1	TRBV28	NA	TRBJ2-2	CANRDRGPGELFF	TGTGCCAACAGGGACAGGGGCCCCGGGGAGCTGTTTTTT
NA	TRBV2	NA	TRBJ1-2	CASSDPRNYGYTF	TGTGCCAGCAGTGATCCCAGGAACTATGGCTACACCTTC
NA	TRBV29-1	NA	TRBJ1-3	CSGGGGAGNTIYF	TGCAGCGGTGGCGGGGGAGCTGGAAACACCATATATTTT
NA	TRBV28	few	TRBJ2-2	CASSLPRTATGELFF	TGTGCCAGCAGTTTACCCCGGACAGCCACCGGGGAGCTGTTTTTT
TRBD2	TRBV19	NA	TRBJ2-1	CASSISRLASNEQFF	TGTGCCAGTAGTATTTCGAGACTAGCGAGCAATGAGCAGTTCTTC
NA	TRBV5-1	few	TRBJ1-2	CASSFSPGDYGYTF	TGCGCCAGCAGCTTCTCGCCAGGGGACTATGGCTACACCTTC
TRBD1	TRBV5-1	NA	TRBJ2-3	CASSSLQGAGTDTQYF	TGCGCCAGCAGCTCTCTACAGGGGGCCGGCACAGATACGCAGTATTTT
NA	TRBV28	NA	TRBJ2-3	CASSWAGPTDTQYF	TGTGCCAGCAGTTGGGCGGGGCCCACAGATACGCAGTATTTT
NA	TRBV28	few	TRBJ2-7	CASSSRVVGEQYF	TGTGCCAGCAGTTCCAGGGTGGTCGGCGAGCAGTACTTC
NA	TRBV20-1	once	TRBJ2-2	CSAAKLAENTGELFF	TGCAGTGCCGCGAAGCTAGCTGAGAACACCGGGGAGCTGTTTTTT
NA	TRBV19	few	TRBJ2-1	CASTTGVSYNEQFF	TGTGCCAGTACGACGGGGGTGAGCTACAATGAGCAGTTCTTC
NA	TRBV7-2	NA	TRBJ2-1	CASSSGPSSYNEQFF	TGTGCCAGCAGTTCGGGGCCGAGCTCCTACAATGAGCAGTTCTTC
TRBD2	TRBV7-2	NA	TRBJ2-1	CASMEASGNEQFF	TGTGCCAGCATGGAGGCTAGCGGGAATGAGCAGTTCTTC
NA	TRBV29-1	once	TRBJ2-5	CSCQRGETQYF	TGCAGCTGTCAAAGGGGTGAGACCCAGTACTTC
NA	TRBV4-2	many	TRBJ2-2	CASSQGGLVRTGELFF	TGTGCCAGCAGCCAAGGTGGCCTAGTTCGCACCGGGGAGCTGTTTTTT